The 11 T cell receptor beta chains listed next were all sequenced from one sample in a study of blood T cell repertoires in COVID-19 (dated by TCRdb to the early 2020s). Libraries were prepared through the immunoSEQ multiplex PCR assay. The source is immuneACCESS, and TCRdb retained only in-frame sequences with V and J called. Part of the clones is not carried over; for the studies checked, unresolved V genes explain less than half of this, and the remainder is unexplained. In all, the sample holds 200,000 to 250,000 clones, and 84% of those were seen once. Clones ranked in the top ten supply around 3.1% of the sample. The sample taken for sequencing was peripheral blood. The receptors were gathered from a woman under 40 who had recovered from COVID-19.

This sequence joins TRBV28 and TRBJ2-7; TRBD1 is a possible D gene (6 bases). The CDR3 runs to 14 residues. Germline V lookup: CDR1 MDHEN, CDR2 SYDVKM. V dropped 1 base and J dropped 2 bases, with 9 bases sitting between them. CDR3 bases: TGTGCCAGCAGTTTATTTGAGGGGGCCTACGAGCAGTACTTC. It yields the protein CASSLFEGAYEQYF.

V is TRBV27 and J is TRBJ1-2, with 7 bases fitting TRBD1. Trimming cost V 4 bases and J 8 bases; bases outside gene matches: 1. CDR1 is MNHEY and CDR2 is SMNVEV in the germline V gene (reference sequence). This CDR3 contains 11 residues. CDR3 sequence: CASSYRGGYTF. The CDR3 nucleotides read TGTGCCAGCAGTTACAGGGGAGGCTACACCTTC.

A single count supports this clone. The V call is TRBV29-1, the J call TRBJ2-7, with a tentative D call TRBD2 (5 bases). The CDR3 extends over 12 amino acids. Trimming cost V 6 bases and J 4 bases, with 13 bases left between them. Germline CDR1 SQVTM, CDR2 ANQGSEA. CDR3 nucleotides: TGCAGCGTCCGCGGACTGCTATACGAGCAGTACTTC. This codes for CSVRGLLYEQYF.

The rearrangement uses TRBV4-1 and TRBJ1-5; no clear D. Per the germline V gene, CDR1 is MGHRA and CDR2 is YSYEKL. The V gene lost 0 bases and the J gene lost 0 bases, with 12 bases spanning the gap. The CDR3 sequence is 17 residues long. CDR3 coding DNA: TGCGCCAGCAGCCAAGATTCAGGTTTCTATAGCAATCAGCCCCAGCATTTT. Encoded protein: CASSQDSGFYSNQPQHF.

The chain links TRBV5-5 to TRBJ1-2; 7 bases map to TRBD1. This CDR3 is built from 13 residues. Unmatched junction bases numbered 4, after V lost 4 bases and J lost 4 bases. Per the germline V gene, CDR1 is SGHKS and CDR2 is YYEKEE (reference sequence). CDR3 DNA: TGTGCCAGCAGCGATCAGGGGGTCTATGGCTACACCTTC. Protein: CASSDQGVYGYTF.

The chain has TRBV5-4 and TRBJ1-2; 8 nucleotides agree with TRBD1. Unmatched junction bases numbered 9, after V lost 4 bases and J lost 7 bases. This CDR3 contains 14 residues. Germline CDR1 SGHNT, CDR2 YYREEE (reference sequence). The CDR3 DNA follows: TGTGCCAGCAGCCTGACAGGGGTAGAGAGTGGCTACACCTTC. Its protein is CASSLTGVESGYTF.

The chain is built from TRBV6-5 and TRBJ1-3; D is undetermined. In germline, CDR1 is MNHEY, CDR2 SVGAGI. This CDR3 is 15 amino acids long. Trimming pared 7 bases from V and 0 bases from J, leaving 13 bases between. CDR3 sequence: CASTSVSNSGNTIYF. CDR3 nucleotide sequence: TGTGCCAGCACTTCGGTTAGTAACTCTGGAAACACCATATATTTT.

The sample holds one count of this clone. The CDR3 DNA sequence: TGCGCCAGCAGCCAAGGACAGGGCCATTCACCCCTCCACTTT. It translates to CASSQGQGHSPLHF. The chain recombines TRBV5-1 with TRBJ1-6; 8 nucleotides line up with TRBD1. The CDR3 sequence is 14 residues long. V dropped 4 bases and J dropped 8; count of bases not matched to a gene: 5. Germline lookup yields CDR1 SGHRS and CDR2 YFSETQ.

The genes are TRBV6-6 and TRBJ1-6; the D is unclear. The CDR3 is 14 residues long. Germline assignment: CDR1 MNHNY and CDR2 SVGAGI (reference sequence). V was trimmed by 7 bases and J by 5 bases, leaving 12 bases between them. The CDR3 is CASTVREHNSPLHF. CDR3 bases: TGTGCCAGCACCGTCCGGGAGCATAATTCACCCCTCCACTTT.

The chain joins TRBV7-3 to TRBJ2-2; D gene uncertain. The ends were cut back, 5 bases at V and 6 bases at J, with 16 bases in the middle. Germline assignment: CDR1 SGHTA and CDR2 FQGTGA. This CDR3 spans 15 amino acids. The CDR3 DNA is TGTGCCAGCAGCCCCCGGTTAGCTGGATCCGGGGAGCTGTTTTTT. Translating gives CASSPRLAGSGELFF.

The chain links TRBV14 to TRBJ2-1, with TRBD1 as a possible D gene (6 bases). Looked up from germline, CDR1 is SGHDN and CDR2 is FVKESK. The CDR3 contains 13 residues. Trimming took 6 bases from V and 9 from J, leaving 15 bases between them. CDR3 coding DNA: TGTGCCAGCAGAAGGACAGCGACAATTGAGCAGTTCTTC. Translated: CASRRTATIEQFF.